This is a list of T cell receptor beta chains from one sample in a study of cytomegalovirus exposure and HLA in healthy donors. TCRdb's copy holds only in-frame clones and misses some; the assay was immunoSEQ multiplex PCR. Of around 92,000 clones listed, around 83% were seen once; the top ten hold approximately 4%. Input material: PBMCs. The origin of the receptors is a female donor in good health and CMV-seropositive. The CDR3 runs from the conserved cysteine through the conserved F or W. Fields, in order: D gene, J gene, V gene, clone size, CDR3 DNA, CDR3 protein. The D gene is left open where the match is weak. For some rows the clone size is stated as once, few or many, or as a class when expanded; others skip it.

NA TRBJ2-1 TRBV7-9 NA TGTGCCAGCAGCCTGACCGTAGCCGGGGATGAGCAGTTCTTC CASSLTVAGDEQFF
NA TRBJ2-1 TRBV6-1 NA TGTGCCAGCAGTGTCCGGACAAATGGTGATGAGCAGTTCTTC CASSVRTNGDEQFF
NA TRBJ2-7 TRBV7-9 NA TGTGCCAGCAGTTTCTTCCCTTCCTCTGTCTACGAGCAGTACTTC CASSFFPSSVYEQYF
TRBD2 TRBJ2-7 TRBV5-1 NA TGCGCCAGCAGCGTAGAGCGTCGGGGGGAGGGTTACGAGCAGTACTTC CASSVERRGEGYEQYF
TRBD1 TRBJ1-1 TRBV5-1 NA TGCGCCAGCAGCTTGGTTGGCAGGGGGGCTCTGGTCACTGAAGCTTTCTTT CASSLVGRGALVTEAFF
TRBD2 TRBJ2-1 TRBV5-5 NA TGTGCCAGCAGCCTACTAGCGGGGGGGACGGATGAGCAGTTCTTC CASSLLAGGTDEQFF
NA TRBJ2-1 TRBV7-2 few TGTGCCAGCAGCTTATTCGGTAATGAGCAGTTCTTC CASSLFGNEQFF
NA TRBJ1-1 TRBV12-5 few TGTGCTAGTGGCCTTTCGGGATACACTGAAGCTTTCTTT CASGLSGYTEAFF
TRBD1 TRBJ1-5 TRBV19 NA TGTGCCAGTCGACCTTTCCGGATCCGACAGGGACTGCAGCCCCAGCATTTT CASRPFRIRQGLQPQHF
NA TRBJ2-1 TRBV6-1 NA TGTGCCATCTCTATCGGGACAATCTACAATGAGCAGTTCTTC CAISIGTIYNEQFF
NA TRBJ2-1 TRBV11-3 NA TGTGCCAGCAGTCCGAACGGGATGCATGAGCAGTTCTTC CASSPNGMHEQFF